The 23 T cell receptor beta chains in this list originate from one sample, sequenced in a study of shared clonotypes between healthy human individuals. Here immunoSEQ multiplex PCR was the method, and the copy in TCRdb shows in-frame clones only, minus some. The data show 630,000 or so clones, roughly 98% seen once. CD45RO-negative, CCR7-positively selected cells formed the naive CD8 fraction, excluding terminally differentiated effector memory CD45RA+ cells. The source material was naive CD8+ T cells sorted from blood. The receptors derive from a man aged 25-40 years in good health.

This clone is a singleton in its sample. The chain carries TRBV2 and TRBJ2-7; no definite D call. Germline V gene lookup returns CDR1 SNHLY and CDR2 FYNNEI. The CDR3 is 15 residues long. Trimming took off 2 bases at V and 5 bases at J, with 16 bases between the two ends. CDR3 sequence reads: CASSERWSIFHEQYF. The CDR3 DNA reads TGTGCCAGCAGTGAAAGGTGGTCCATCTTCCACGAGCAGTACTTC.

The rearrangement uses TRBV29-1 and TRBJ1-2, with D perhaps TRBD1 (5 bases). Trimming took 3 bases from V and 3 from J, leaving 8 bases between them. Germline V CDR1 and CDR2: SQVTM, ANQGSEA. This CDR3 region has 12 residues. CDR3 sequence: CSVDRGDYGYTF. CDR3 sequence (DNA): TGCAGCGTTGATAGGGGCGACTATGGCTACACCTTC.

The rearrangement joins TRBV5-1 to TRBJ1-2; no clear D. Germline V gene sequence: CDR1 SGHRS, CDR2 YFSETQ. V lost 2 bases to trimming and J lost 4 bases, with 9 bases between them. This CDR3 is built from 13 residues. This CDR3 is CASSFSRAYGYTF. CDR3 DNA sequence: TGCGCCAGCAGCTTTTCGAGAGCCTATGGCTACACCTTC.

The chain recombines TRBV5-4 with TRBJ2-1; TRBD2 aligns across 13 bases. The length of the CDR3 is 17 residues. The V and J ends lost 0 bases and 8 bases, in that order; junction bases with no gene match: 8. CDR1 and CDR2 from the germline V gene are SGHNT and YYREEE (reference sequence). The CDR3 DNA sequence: TGTGCCAGCAGCTTGGAATGGACTAGCGGGAGCTCGCATGAGCAGTTCTTC. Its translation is CASSLEWTSGSSHEQFF.

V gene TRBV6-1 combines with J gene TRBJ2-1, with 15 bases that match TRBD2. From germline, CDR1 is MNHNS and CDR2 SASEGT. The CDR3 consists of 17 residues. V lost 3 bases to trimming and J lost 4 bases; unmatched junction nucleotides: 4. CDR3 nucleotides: TGTGCCAGCAGTGATGGGACTAGCGGGAGGAATTACAATGAGCAGTTCTTC. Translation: CASSDGTSGRNYNEQFF.

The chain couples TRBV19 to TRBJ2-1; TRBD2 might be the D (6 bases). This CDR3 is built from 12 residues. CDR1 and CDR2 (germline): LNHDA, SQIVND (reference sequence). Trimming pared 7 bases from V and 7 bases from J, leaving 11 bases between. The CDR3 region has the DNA TGTGCCAGTAAGGAGGGACCGAATGAGCAGTTCTTC. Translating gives CASKEGPNEQFF.

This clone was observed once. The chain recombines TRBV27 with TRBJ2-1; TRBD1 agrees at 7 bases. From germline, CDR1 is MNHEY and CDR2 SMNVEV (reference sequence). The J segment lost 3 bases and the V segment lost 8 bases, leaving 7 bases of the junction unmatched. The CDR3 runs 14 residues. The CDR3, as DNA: TGTGCCAGCCATCTGGGACAGAACTACAATGAGCAGTTCTTC. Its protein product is CASHLGQNYNEQFF.

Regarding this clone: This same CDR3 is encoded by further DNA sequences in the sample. The CDR3 nucleotides read TGCAGCGTTGAAGATCTTAATGAGCAGTTCTTC. Residues: CSVEDLNEQFF. The V gene is TRBV29-1, the J gene TRBJ2-1; D is uncertain. V lost 0 bases and J lost 7, with 4 bases in between. Germline CDR1 reads SQVTM; CDR2 reads ANQGSEA. This CDR3 contains 11 residues.

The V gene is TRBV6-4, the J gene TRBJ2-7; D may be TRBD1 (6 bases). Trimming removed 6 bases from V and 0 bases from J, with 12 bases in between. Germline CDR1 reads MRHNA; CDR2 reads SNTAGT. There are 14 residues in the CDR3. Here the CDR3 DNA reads TGTGCCAGCAGCCCCCGAGGGGGCTCCTACGAGCAGTACTTC. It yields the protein CASSPRGGSYEQYF.

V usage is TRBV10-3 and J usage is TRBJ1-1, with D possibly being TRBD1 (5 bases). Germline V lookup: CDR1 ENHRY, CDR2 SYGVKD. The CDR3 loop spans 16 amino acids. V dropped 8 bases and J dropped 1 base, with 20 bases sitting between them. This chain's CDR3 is CAIGNGEGLSNTEAFF. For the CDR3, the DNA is TGTGCCATCGGAAACGGGGAGGGGTTGTCGAACACTGAAGCTTTCTTT.

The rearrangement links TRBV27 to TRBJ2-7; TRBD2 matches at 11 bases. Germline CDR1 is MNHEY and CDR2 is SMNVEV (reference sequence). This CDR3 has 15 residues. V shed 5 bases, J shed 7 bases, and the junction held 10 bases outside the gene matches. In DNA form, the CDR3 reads TGTGCCAGCAGTCTCTTACTAGCGGGAGTTGGGGAGCAGTACTTC. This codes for CASSLLLAGVGEQYF.

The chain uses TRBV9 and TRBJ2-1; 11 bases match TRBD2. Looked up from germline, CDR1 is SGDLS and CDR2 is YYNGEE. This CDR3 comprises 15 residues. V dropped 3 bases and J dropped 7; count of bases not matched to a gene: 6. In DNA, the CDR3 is TGTGCCAGCAGCGAGACTAGCGGGGCTAGGAATGAGCAGTTCTTC. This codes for CASSETSGARNEQFF.

The CDR3 sequence: CASSGRWGGYTF. CDR3 nucleotides: TGTGCCAGCAGCGGACGCTGGGGAGGCTACACCTTC. The V call is TRBV9, the J call TRBJ1-2, with D uncertain. CDR3 size: 12 residues. Trimming took 3 bases from V and 8 from J, leaving 11 bases between them. Germline V gene lookup returns CDR1 SGDLS and CDR2 YYNGEE. Looking up the rest from reference TRBV9 and TRBJ1-2 gives the full variable domain: DSGVTQTPKHLITATGQRVTLRCSPRSGDLSVYWYQQSLDQGLQFLIQYYNGEERAKGNILERFSAQQFPDLHSELNLSSLELGDSALYFCASSGRWGGYTFGSGTRLTVV.

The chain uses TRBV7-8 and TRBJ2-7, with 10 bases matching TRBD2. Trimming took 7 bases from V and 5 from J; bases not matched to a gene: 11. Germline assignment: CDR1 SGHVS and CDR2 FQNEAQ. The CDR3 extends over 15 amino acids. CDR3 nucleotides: TGTGCCAGCACCACCCGACCGGGACTAGCGCACGAGCAGTACTTC. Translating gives CASTTRPGLAHEQYF.

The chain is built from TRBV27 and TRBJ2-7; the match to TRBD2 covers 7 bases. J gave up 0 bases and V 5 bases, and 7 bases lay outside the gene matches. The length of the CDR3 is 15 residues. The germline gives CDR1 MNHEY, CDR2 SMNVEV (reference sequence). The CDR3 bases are TGTGCCAGCAGTGCAAAAGGCGGGAGCTCCTACGAGCAGTACTTC. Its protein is CASSAKGGSSYEQYF.

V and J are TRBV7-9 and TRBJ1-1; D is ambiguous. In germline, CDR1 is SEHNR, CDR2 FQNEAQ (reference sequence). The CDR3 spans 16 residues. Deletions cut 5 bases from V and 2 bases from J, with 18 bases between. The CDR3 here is CASSLPSDGVNTEAFF. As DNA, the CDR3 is TGTGCCAGCAGCCTGCCCTCAGATGGAGTTAACACTGAAGCTTTCTTT.

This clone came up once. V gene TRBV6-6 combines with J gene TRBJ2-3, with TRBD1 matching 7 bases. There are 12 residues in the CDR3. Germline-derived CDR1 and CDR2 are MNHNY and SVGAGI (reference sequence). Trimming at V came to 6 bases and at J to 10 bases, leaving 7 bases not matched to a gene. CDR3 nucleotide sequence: TGTGCCAGCAGCCGCACAGGGGTTCCGCAGTATTTT. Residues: CASSRTGVPQYF.

CDR3 loop: CASSGSHSTDTQYF. The DNA of the CDR3 is TGTGCCAGCAGCGGCTCCCATAGCACAGATACGCAGTATTTT. The chain carries TRBV5-4 and TRBJ2-3; D ambiguous. V was shortened by 4 bases and J by 0 bases, with 9 bases between the two germline ends. The CDR3 is 14 residues long. The germline CDR1 and CDR2 sequences are SGHNT and YYREEE (reference sequence).

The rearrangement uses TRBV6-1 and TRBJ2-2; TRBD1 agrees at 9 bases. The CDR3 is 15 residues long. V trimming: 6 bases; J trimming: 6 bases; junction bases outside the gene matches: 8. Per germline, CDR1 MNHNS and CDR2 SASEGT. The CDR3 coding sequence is TGTGCCAGCAGACTCGGGACAGGGAATCCCGGGGAGCTGTTTTTT. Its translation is CASRLGTGNPGELFF.

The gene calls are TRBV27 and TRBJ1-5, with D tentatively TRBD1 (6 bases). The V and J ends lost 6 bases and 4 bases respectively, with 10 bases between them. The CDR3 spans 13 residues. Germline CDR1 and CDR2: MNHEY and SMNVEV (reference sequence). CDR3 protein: CASSPGQNQPQHF. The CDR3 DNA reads TGTGCCAGCAGCCCGGGACAAAATCAGCCCCAGCATTTT.

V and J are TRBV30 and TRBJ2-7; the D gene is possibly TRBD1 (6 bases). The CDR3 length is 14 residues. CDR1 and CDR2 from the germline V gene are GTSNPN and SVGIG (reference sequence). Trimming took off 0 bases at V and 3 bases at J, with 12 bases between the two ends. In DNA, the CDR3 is TGTGCCTGGAGTGTCTCGGACAGAGACTACGAGCAGTACTTC. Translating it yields CAWSVSDRDYEQYF.

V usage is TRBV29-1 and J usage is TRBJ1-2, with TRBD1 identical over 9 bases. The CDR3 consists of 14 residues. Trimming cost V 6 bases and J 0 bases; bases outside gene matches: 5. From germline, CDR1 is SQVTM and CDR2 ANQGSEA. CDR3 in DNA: TGCAGCGTACGGGACAGGGATACTAACTATGGCTACACCTTC. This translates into CSVRDRDTNYGYTF.

The CDR3 region is CASSPGAAGTEAFF. CDR3 sequence (DNA): TGTGCCAGCAGCCCCGGAGCAGCGGGCACTGAAGCTTTCTTT. J is TRBJ1-1 and V is TRBV9; no definite D call. This CDR3 is 14 amino acids long. The ends were cut back, 4 bases at V and 4 bases at J, with 14 bases in the middle. Looked up from germline, CDR1 is SGDLS and CDR2 is YYNGEE.